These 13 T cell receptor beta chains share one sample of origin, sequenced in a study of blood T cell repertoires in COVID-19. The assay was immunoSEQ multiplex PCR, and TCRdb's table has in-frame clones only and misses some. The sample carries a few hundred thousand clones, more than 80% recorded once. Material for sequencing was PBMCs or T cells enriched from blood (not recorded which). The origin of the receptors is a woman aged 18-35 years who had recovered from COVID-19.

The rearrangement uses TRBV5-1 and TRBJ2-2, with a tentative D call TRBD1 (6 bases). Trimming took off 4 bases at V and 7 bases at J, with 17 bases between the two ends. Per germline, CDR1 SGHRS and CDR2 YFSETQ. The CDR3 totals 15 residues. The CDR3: CASSPGQYSVGELFF. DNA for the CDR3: TGCGCCAGCAGCCCCGGACAGTATTCCGTCGGGGAGCTGTTTTTT.

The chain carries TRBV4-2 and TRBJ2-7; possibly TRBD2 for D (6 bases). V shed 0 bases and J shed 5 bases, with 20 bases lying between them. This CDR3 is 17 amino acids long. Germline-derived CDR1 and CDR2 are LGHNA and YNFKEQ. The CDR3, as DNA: TGTGCCAGCAGCCAAGATCGTCGGGGGACCTCCGCCCACGAGCAGTACTTC. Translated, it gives CASSQDRRGTSAHEQYF.

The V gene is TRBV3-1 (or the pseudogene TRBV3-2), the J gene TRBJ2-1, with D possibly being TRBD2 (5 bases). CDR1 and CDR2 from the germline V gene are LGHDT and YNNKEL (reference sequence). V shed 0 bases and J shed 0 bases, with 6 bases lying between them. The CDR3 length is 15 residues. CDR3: CASSQEGSSYNEQFF. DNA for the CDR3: TGTGCCAGCAGCCAAGAGGGGAGCTCCTACAATGAGCAGTTCTTC.

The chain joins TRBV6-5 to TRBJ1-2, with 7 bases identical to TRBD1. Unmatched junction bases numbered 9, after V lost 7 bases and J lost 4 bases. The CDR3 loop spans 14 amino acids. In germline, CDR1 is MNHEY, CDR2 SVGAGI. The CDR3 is CASTPRQGVYGYTF. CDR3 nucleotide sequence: TGTGCCAGCACTCCACGACAGGGCGTCTATGGCTACACCTTC.

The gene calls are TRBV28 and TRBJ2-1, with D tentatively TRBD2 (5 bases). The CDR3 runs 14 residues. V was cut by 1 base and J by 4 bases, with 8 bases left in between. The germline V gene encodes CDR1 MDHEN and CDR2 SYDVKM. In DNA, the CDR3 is TGTGCCAGCAGTTTATCCCCGGGATACAATGAGCAGTTCTTC. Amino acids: CASSLSPGYNEQFF.

The CDR3 DNA reads as TGTGCCAGCAGCCCCCCAGGGGCCTACGAGCAGTACTTC. Its protein is CASSPPGAYEQYF. This sequence joins TRBV5-4 and TRBJ2-7; maybe TRBD1 (6 bases). The V gene's germline CDR1 is SGHNT and CDR2 YYREEE (reference sequence). The CDR3 is 13 amino acids. The germline V and J ends were trimmed by 4 bases and 2 bases, with 10 bases remaining between them.

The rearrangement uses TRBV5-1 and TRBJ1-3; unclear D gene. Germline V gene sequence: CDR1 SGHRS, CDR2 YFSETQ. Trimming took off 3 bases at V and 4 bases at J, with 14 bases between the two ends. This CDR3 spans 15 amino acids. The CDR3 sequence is CASSSDFSWGNTIYF. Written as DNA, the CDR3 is TGCGCCAGCAGCTCGGACTTCTCATGGGGAAACACCATATATTTT.

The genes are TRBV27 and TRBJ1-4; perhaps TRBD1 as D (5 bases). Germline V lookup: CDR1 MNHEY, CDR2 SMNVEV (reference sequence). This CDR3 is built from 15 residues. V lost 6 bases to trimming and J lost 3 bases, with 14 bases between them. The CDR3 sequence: CASSQLGGANEKLFF. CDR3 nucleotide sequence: TGTGCCAGCAGCCAACTGGGAGGGGCTAATGAAAAACTGTTTTTT.

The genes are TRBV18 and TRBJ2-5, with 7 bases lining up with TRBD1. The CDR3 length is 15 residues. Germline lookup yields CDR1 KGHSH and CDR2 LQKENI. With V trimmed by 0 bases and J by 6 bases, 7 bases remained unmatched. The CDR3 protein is CASSPPGAGGKTQYF. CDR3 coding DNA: TGTGCCAGCTCACCACCCGGGGCAGGGGGTAAGACCCAGTACTTC.

CDR3 region: CASVASGHLNTGELFF. The CDR3 coding sequence is TGTGCCAGCGTGGCCTCGGGACACTTGAACACCGGGGAGCTGTTTTTT. The chain joins TRBV19 to TRBJ2-2, with D possibly being TRBD1 (6 bases). Germline V gives CDR1 LNHDA, CDR2 SQIVND (reference sequence). This CDR3 region has 16 residues. Trimming took 9 bases from V and 1 from J, leaving 18 bases between them.

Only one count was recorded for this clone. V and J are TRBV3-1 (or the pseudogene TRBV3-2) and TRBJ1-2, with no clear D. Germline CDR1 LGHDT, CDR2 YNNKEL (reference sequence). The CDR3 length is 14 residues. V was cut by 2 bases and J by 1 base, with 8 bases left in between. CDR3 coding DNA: TGTGCCAGCAGCCAACATACAGATAACTATGGCTACACCTTC. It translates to CASSQHTDNYGYTF.

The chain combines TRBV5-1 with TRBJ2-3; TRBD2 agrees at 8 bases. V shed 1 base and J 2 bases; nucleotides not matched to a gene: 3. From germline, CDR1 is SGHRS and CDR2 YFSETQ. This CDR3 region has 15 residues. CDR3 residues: CASSLRGGTTDTQYF. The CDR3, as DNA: TGCGCCAGCAGCTTGCGCGGGGGGACCACAGATACGCAGTATTTT. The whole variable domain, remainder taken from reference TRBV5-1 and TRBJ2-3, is KAGVTQTPRYLIKTRGQQVTLSCSPISGHRSVSWYQQTPGQGLQFLFEYFSETQRNKGNFPGRFSGRQFSNSRSEMNVSTLELGDSALYLCASSLRGGTTDTQYFGPGTRLTVL.

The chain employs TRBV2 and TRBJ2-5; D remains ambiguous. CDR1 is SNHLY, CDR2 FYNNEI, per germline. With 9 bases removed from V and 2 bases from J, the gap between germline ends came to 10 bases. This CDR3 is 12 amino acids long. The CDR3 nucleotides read TGTGCCAGTTCGAGGATACAAGAGACCCAGTACTTC. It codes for CASSRIQETQYF.